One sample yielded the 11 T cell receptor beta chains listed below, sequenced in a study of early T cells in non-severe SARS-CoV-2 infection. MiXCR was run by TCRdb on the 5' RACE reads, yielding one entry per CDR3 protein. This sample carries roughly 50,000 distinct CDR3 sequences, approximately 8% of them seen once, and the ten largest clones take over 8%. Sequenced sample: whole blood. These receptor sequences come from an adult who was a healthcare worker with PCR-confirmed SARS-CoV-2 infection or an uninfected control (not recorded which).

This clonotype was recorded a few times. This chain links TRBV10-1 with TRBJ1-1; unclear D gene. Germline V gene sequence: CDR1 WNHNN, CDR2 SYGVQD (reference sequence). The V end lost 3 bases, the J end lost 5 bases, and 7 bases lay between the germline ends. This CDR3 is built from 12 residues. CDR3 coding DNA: TGCGCCAGCAGTGACTCCTATACTGAAGCTTTCTTT. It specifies CASSDSYTEAFF.

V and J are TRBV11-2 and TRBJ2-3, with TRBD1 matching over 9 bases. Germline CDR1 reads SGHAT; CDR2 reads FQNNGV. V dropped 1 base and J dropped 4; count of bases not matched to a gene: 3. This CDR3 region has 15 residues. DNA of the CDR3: TGTGCCAGCAGCTTAGGGACAGGGGTTCCAGATACGCAGTATTTT. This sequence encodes CASSLGTGVPDTQYF.

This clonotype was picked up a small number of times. The CDR3 region has the DNA TGTGCCAGCAGCTTGGCCGACAGGCGGGCCCAAGTTTTCTTT. Amino acids: CASSLADRRAQVFF. The gene calls are TRBV7-6 and TRBJ1-1; D perhaps matches TRBD1 (6 bases). The germline V gene encodes CDR1 SGHVS and CDR2 FNYEAQ. The CDR3 runs to 14 residues. V shed 3 bases and J shed 13 bases, with 21 bases lying between them.

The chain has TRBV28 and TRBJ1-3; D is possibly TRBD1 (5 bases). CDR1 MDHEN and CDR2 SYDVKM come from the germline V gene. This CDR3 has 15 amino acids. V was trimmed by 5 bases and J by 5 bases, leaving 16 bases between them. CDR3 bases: TGTGCCAGCAGTGCCCCCGGGACGCAGAGAAACACCATATATTTT. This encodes CASSAPGTQRNTIYF.

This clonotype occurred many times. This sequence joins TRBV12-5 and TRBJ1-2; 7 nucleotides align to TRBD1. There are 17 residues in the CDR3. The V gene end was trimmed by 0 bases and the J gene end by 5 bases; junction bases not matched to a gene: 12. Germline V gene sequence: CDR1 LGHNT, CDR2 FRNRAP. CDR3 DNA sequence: TGTGCTAGTGGTTTGGTAACAGACAGGGTCCAGAGGTATGGCTACACCTTC. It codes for CASGLVTDRVQRYGYTF. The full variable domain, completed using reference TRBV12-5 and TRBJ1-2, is DARVTQTPRHKVTEMGQEVTMRCQPILGHNTVFWYRQTMMQGLELLAYFRNRAPLDDSGMPKDRFSAEMPDATLATLKIQPSEPRDSAVYFCASGLVTDRVQRYGYTFGSGTRLTVV.

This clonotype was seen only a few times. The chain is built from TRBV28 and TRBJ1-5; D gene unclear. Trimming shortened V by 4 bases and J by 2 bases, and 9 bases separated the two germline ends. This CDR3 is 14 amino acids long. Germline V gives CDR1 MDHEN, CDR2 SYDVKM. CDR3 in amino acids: CASSSIVGNQPQHF. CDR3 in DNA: TGTGCCAGCAGTTCAATAGTCGGCAATCAGCCCCAGCATTTT.

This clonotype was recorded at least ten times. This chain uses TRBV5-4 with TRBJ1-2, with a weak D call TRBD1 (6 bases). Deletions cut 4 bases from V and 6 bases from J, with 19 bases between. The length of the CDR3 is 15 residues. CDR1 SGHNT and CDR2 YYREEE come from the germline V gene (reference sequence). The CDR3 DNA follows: TGTGCCAGCAGCCACCGGAAGGGGGATATCGATGGCTACACCTTC. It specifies CASSHRKGDIDGYTF.

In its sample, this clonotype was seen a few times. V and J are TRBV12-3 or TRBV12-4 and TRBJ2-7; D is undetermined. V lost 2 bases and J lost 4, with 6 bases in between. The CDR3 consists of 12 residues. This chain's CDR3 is CASSLMGYEQYF. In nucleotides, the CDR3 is TGTGCCAGCAGTTTAATGGGGTACGAGCAGTACTTC.

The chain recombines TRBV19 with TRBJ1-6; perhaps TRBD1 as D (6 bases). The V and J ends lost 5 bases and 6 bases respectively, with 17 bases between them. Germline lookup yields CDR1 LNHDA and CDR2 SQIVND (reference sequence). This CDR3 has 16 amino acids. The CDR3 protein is CASSSGGRRGNSPLHF. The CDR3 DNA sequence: TGTGCCAGTAGTTCCGGGGGCAGACGGGGTAATTCACCCCTCCACTTT.

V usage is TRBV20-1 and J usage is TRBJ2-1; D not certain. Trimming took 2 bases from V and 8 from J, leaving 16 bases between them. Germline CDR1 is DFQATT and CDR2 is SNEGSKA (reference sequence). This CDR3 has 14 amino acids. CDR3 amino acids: CSARPSVVSHEQFF. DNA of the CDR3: TGCAGTGCTAGACCGTCCGTCGTTTCGCATGAGCAGTTCTTC.

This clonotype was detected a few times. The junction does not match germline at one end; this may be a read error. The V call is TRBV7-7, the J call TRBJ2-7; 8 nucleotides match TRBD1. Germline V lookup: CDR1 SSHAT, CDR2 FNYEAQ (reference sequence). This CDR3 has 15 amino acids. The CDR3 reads CASSLATGGSNEQYF. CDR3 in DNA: TGTGCTAGCAGCCTCGCCACAGGGGGATCGAACGAGCAGTACTTC.